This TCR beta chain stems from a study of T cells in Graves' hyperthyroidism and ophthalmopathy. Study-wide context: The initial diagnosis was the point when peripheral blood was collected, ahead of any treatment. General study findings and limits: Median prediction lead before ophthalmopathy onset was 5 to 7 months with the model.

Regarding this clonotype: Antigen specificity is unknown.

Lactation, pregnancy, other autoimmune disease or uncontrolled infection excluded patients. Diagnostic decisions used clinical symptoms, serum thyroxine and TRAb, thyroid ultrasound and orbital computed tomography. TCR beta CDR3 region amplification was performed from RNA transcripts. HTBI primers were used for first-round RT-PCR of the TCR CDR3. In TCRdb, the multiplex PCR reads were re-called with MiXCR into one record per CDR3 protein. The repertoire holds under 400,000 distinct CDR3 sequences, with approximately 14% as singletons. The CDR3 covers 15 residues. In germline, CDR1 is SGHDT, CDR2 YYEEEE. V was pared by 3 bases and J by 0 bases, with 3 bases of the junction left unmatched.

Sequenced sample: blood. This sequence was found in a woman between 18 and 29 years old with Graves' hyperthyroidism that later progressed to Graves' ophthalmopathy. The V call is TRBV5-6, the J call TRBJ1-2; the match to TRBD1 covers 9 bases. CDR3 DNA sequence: TGTGCCAGCAGCTGGGGGACAGGGACTAACTATGGCTACACCTTC. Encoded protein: CASSWGTGTNYGYTF. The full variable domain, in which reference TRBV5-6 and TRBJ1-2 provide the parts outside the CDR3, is DAGVTQSPTHLIKTRGQQVTLRCSPKSGHDTVSWYQQALGQGPQFIFQYYEEEERQRGNFPDRFSGHQFPNYSSELNVNALLLGDSALYLCASSWGTGTNYGYTFGSGTRLTVV.